A selection of T cell receptor beta chains follows, all from one sample in a study of cytomegalovirus exposure and HLA in healthy donors. Libraries were prepared by immunoSEQ multiplex PCR; TCRdb keeps only in-frame clonotypes and omits some of them. The repertoire table contains about 130,000 clones. The specimen sequenced was PBMCs. These receptors were taken from a middle-aged woman in good health and CMV-seronegative. The CDR3 runs from the conserved cysteine through the conserved F or W. A D gene is named only where the DNA matches it firmly.

j_gene,d_gene,v_gene,CDR3aa,CDR3nt
TRBJ2-1,TRBD2,TRBV6-6,CASSFQRGGRNEQFF,TGTGCCAGCAGTTTCCAGCGGGGGGGCAGAAATGAGCAGTTCTTC
TRBJ1-1,TRBD1,TRBV19,CASARNRGVINTEAFF,TGTGCCAGTGCTCGGAACAGGGGGGTTATAAACACTGAAGCTTTCTTT
TRBJ2-6,-,TRBV7-3,CASSFPPSSGANVLTF,TGTGCCAGCAGCTTCCCCCCGAGCTCTGGGGCCAACGTCCTGACTTTC
TRBJ2-5,TRBD1,TRBV7-3,CASSLGQGSETQYF,TGTGCCAGCAGCCTAGGACAGGGAAGCGAGACCCAGTACTTC
TRBJ1-2,TRBD1,TRBV6-5,CASSYRFRQGDYGYTF,TGTGCCAGCAGTTATAGATTTCGACAGGGCGACTATGGCTACACCTTC
TRBJ2-5,TRBD2,TRBV9,CASSVGSSGGLQETQYF,TGTGCCAGCAGCGTAGGATCTAGCGGGGGCCTCCAAGAGACCCAGTACTTC
TRBJ1-2,TRBD1,TRBV29-1,CSVDSGGHYGYTF,TGCAGCGTTGATTCAGGGGGGCACTATGGCTACACCTTC
TRBJ2-5,-,TRBV5-5,CASSFRETQYF,TGTGCCAGCAGCTTCAGGGAGACCCAGTACTTC
TRBJ1-2,TRBD1,TRBV5-1,CASSPGRQGWGYTF,TGCGCCAGCAGCCCGGGTAGACAGGGTTGGGGCTACACCTTC
TRBJ2-4,TRBD1,TRBV28,CASLSGQTNIQYF,TGTGCCAGTCTTTCGGGACAGACAAACATTCAGTACTTC
TRBJ1-5,-,TRBV28,CASRSQGGVLKPQHF,TGTGCCAGCAGATCCCAGGGCGGGGTCTTAAAGCCCCAGCATTTT
TRBJ2-3,TRBD1,TRBV5-4,CASSPWTGEIDTQYF,TGTGCCAGCAGCCCTTGGACAGGGGAGATAGATACGCAGTATTTT
TRBJ1-5,TRBD1,TRBV7-7,CASRIPTGCSNQPQHF,TGTGCTAGCAGGATCCCGACAGGGTGTAGCAATCAGCCCCAGCATTTT
TRBJ2-7,TRBD2,TRBV7-2,CASSARQASGSYEQYF,TGTGCCAGCAGCGCCCGCCAGGCTAGCGGATCCTACGAGCAGTACTTC
TRBJ1-1,-,TRBV5-1,CASTGFMNTEAFF,TGCGCCAGCACGGGTTTCATGAACACTGAAGCTTTCTTT
TRBJ2-5,-,TRBV5-6,CASSGRREGGETQYF,TGTGCCAGCAGCGGGCGGAGGGAGGGGGGAGAGACCCAGTACTTC
TRBJ2-5,-,TRBV7-2,CASTLNTGQSQETQYF,TGTGCCAGCACCTTAAACACCGGACAGTCCCAAGAGACCCAGTACTTC
TRBJ2-5,-,TRBV5-1,CASSDRPPQETQYF,TGCGCCAGCAGCGACAGGCCCCCCCAAGAGACCCAGTACTTC
TRBJ1-4,-,TRBV5-1,CASSLGQAGEKLFF,TGCGCCAGCAGCTTGGGTCAGGCTGGAGAAAAACTGTTTTTT
TRBJ2-3,TRBD2,TRBV7-9,CASSWGLAGGTDTQYF,TGTGCCAGCAGCTGGGGACTAGCGGGGGGGACAGATACGCAGTATTTT
TRBJ2-5,-,TRBV5-1,CASSQQETQYF,TGCGCCAGCAGCCAACAAGAGACCCAGTACTTC
TRBJ1-5,-,TRBV19,CAPYEEPQHF,TGTGCCCCCTATGAGGAGCCCCAGCATTTT
TRBJ1-1,-,TRBV14,CASSQAWRNTEAFF,TGTGCCAGCAGCCAAGCGTGGAGGAACACTGAAGCTTTCTTT
TRBJ2-2,-,TRBV6-4,CASSDTQTKNTGELFF,TGTGCCAGCAGTGACACACAAACTAAGAACACCGGGGAGCTGTTTTTT
TRBJ2-7,-,TRBV7-2,CASSLAGTYEQYF,TGTGCCAGCAGCCTGGCGGGGACCTACGAGCAGTACTTC
TRBJ1-3,-,TRBV19,CASGQPKSSGNTIYF,TGTGCCAGTGGACAACCCAAATCCTCTGGAAACACCATATATTTT
TRBJ1-2,-,TRBV9,CASSVDPGNYGYTF,TGTGCCAGCAGCGTAGACCCGGGAAACTATGGCTACACCTTC
TRBJ1-4,-,TRBV6-1,CASTFFRDSRLFF,TGTGCCAGCACCTTCTTCCGGGACTCTCGACTGTTTTTT
TRBJ1-1,-,TRBV29-1,CSVGGGGAQVWGAFF,TGCAGCGTTGGAGGGGGAGGGGCTCAAGTATGGGGGGCTTTCTTT
TRBJ2-2,-,TRBV27,CASRTHRIGHTGELFF,TGTGCCAGCAGGACACACCGGATTGGGCACACCGGGGAGCTGTTTTTT
TRBJ1-6,-,TRBV11-2,CASSLGRGSYNSPLHF,TGTGCCAGCAGCTTAGGCAGGGGATCCTATAATTCACCCCTCCACTTT
TRBJ1-2,-,TRBV29-1,CSAGFGVFNYGYTF,TGCAGCGCAGGTTTTGGTGTATTTAACTATGGCTACACCTTC
TRBJ1-4,TRBD1,TRBV9,CASSPGTVNEKLFF,TGTGCCAGCAGCCCCGGGACAGTTAATGAAAAACTGTTTTTT
TRBJ1-1,-,TRBV7-3,CASSLRRVRNPEAFF,TGTGCCAGCAGCTTAAGGAGGGTCCGGAACCCTGAAGCTTTCTTT
TRBJ2-7,-,TRBV6-4,CASSDSRAYEQYF,TGTGCCAGCAGTGACTCGAGAGCCTACGAGCAGTACTTC
TRBJ1-2,-,TRBV20-1,CSGQDYGYTF,TGCAGTGGACAGGACTATGGCTACACCTTC
TRBJ2-5,TRBD2,TRBV27,CASSKREQETQYF,TGTGCCAGCAGTAAGCGGGAACAAGAGACCCAGTACTTC
TRBJ2-3,TRBD1,TRBV7-2,CASSVFLGQGVKDTQYF,TGTGCCAGCAGCGTCTTTTTAGGACAGGGGGTAAAAGATACGCAGTATTTT
TRBJ1-1,-,TRBV12-5,CASGLEAQRGTEAFF,TGTGCTAGTGGTTTGGAGGCTCAAAGGGGCACTGAAGCTTTCTTT
TRBJ1-1,TRBD1,TRBV19,CASSRGGLGTEAFF,TGTGCCAGTAGTAGAGGGGGCCTGGGCACTGAAGCTTTCTTT
TRBJ2-7,-,TRBV29-1,CSGPGQPSYEQYF,TGCAGCGGACCGGGACAACCCTCCTACGAGCAGTACTTC
TRBJ1-6,-,TRBV5-1,CASSLVAENPPLHF,TGCGCCAGCAGCTTGGTTGCCGAGAACCCACCCCTCCACTTT
TRBJ1-6,TRBD1,TRBV7-4,CASSPRGTGTYNSPLHF,TGTGCCAGCAGCCCCAGGGGGACAGGTACGTATAATTCACCCCTCCACTTT
TRBJ1-1,-,TRBV19,CASSNYYTEAFF,TGTGCCAGTAGTAACTACTACACTGAAGCTTTCTTT
TRBJ2-3,-,TRBV27,CASSLSSGVGTDTQYF,TGTGCCAGCAGTTTATCGTCGGGGGTGGGCACAGATACGCAGTATTTT
TRBJ1-1,TRBD1,TRBV10-3,CALTFTGGGENTEAFF,TGTGCCTTAACTTTTACAGGGGGCGGTGAAAACACTGAAGCTTTCTTT
TRBJ2-1,-,TRBV5-1,CASSFPSASGGNEQFF,TGCGCCAGCAGCTTCCCCAGCGCAAGTGGAGGCAATGAGCAGTTCTTC
TRBJ2-3,TRBD2,TRBV7-2,CASRASGVDTQYF,TGTGCCAGCAGGGCTAGCGGGGTAGATACGCAGTATTTT
TRBJ2-2,-,TRBV11-3,CASSFWGVANTGELFF,TGTGCCAGCAGCTTTTGGGGGGTCGCGAACACCGGGGAGCTGTTTTTT
TRBJ1-1,TRBD1,TRBV10-3,CAIGRTGVEDTEAFF,TGTGCCATCGGCCGGACAGGGGTGGAGGACACTGAAGCTTTCTTT
TRBJ1-2,-,TRBV2,CASGGDGFGYTF,TGTGCCAGCGGAGGGGATGGTTTTGGCTACACCTTC
TRBJ1-6,TRBD1,TRBV4-1,CASSQDGVDRVGTNSPLHF,TGCGCCAGCAGCCAAGATGGGGTCGACAGGGTTGGAACCAACTCACCCCTCCACTTT
TRBJ2-5,TRBD2,TRBV7-9,CASSHGSSGGATETQYF,TGTGCCAGCAGCCATGGGTCTAGCGGGGGGGCCACGGAGACCCAGTACTTC
TRBJ2-3,TRBD2,TRBV6-5,CASSYRGGPTDTQYF,TGTGCCAGCAGTTACCGGGGGGGGCCCACAGATACGCAGTATTTT
TRBJ2-6,-,TRBV6-1,CASRAVTSGANVLTF,TGTGCCAGCAGGGCCGTGACATCGGGGGCCAACGTCCTGACTTTC
TRBJ1-1,-,TRBV6-5,CATHQGGGTEAFF,TGTGCCACCCATCAGGGAGGGGGCACTGAAGCTTTCTTT
TRBJ1-1,TRBD1,TRBV19,CASSEQGAGTEAFF,TGTGCCAGTAGCGAACAGGGGGCAGGGACTGAAGCTTTCTTT
TRBJ2-7,TRBD1,TRBV29-1,CSVEPQQGAGEQYF,TGCAGCGTTGAGCCCCAACAGGGGGCGGGGGAGCAGTACTTC
TRBJ2-1,-,TRBV7-2,CASSLGPANEQFF,TGTGCCAGCAGCCTGGGGCCTGCTAATGAGCAGTTCTTC